This TCR beta chain was sequenced during a study of human T cells and chemical hapten exposure. TCRdb processed the RACE reads anew with MiXCR; each CDR3 protein has one entry. The sample records roughly 200,000 distinct CDR3 sequences, approximately 24% being singletons. The sample's time point: patch test 3, about 24 weeks after DPC sensitization. Indicated treatment: therapeutic diphenylcyclopropenone sensitization with weekly scalp DPC. Specimen: whole blood, collected in connection with sensitization to the hapten diphenylcyclopropenone (DPC). The TCR originated in a woman aged 35 to 49 with alopecia areata. Some clones in this sample may be carry-over from other donors' samples.

Written as DNA, the CDR3 is TGTGCCAGCAGCCCCGGACGGATCTATGGCTACACCTTC. This encodes CASSPGRIYGYTF. The chain carries TRBV5-6 and TRBJ1-2; no definite D call. V dropped 4 bases and J dropped 4 bases, with 11 bases sitting between them. CDR3 length: 13 residues. Germline assignment: CDR1 SGHDT and CDR2 YYEEEE. The full variable domain, completed using reference TRBV5-6 and TRBJ1-2, is DAGVTQSPTHLIKTRGQQVTLRCSPKSGHDTVSWYQQALGQGPQFIFQYYEEEERQRGNFPDRFSGHQFPNYSSELNVNALLLGDSALYLCASSPGRIYGYTFGSGTRLTVV.